A single sample gave rise to the 10 T cell receptor beta chains below, sequenced in a study of cytomegalovirus exposure and HLA in healthy donors. Repertoires were generated with immunoSEQ multiplex PCR, while TCRdb's copy carries only in-frame clones and drops some. The sample holds 150,000 to 180,000 clones, less than 90% seen once. Input material: PBMCs. The source is a man between 18 and 35 years old in good health and CMV-seropositive.

The gene calls are TRBV19 and TRBJ1-1, with TRBD1 matching 10 bases. Trimming cost V 5 bases and J 4 bases; bases outside gene matches: 4. This CDR3 is built from 14 residues. The V gene's germline CDR1 is LNHDA and CDR2 SQIVND (reference sequence). The CDR3 loop is CASSRQGASTEAFF. CDR3 DNA sequence: TGTGCCAGTAGTCGACAGGGGGCGTCCACTGAAGCTTTCTTT.

The chain is built from TRBV7-2 and TRBJ2-7; D perhaps matches TRBD1 (5 bases). CDR3 length: 14 residues. Trimming took off 3 bases at V and 0 bases at J, with 9 bases between the two ends. CDR1 is SGHTA and CDR2 is FQGNSA in the germline V gene. CDR3 nucleotides: TGTGCCAGCAGCTTCCAGGGATCCTCCTACGAGCAGTACTTC. Amino acids: CASSFQGSSYEQYF.

The chain uses TRBV6-6 and TRBJ2-7, with D tentatively TRBD1 (5 bases). This CDR3 has 13 residues. Germline V gene data show CDR1 as MNHNY and CDR2 as SVGAGI (reference sequence). V was shortened by 8 bases and J by 2 bases, with 13 bases between the two germline ends. CDR3 sequence (DNA): TGTGCCAGCGGCGAGACAGATACCTACGAGCAGTACTTC. This translates into CASGETDTYEQYF.

The chain recombines TRBV7-2 with TRBJ2-2; TRBD1 aligns across 9 bases. J lost 4 bases, V lost 3 bases, and 3 bases had no gene match. The CDR3 consists of 15 residues. Germline V gene lookup returns CDR1 SGHTA and CDR2 FQGNSA. CDR3 DNA sequence: TGTGCCAGCAGCTTGGGACAGGGATTCACCGGGGAGCTGTTTTTT. Translated: CASSLGQGFTGELFF.

V is TRBV7-2 and J is TRBJ2-7; 7 nucleotides match TRBD2. The CDR3 is made up of 16 amino acids. The V gene's germline CDR1 is SGHTA and CDR2 FQGNSA. Losses at the gene ends were 3 bases for V and 5 bases for J; bases not matched to a gene: 13. The CDR3 reads CASSLGGRGGPNEQYF. CDR3 sequence (DNA): TGTGCCAGCAGCTTGGGAGGTCGGGGAGGGCCCAACGAGCAGTACTTC.

The chain employs TRBV7-9 and TRBJ2-1; D possibly corresponds to TRBD2 (6 bases). The V gene's germline CDR1 is SEHNR and CDR2 FQNEAQ (reference sequence). There are 17 residues in the CDR3. V lost 2 bases to trimming and J lost 0 bases, with 14 bases between them. The DNA of the CDR3 is TGTGCCAGCAGCTTAAAGTACCGGGAGAACTCCTACAATGAGCAGTTCTTC. It yields the protein CASSLKYRENSYNEQFF. Full variable domain (rest looked up from reference TRBV7-9 and TRBJ2-1): DTGVSQNPRHKITKRGQNVTFRCDPISEHNRLYWYRQTLGQGPEFLTYFQNEAQLEKSRLLSDRFSAERPKGSFSTLEIQRTEQGDSAMYLCASSLKYRENSYNEQFFGPGTRLTVL.

This clone turned up a few times. The rearrangement joins TRBV7-7 to TRBJ2-7, with a weak D call TRBD2 (5 bases). This CDR3 is 12 amino acids long. Germline V gene lookup returns CDR1 SSHAT and CDR2 FNYEAQ (reference sequence). V shed 5 bases and J shed 6 bases, with 11 bases lying between them. CDR3 coding DNA: TGTGCCAGCAGCCAAAGCGGCGGCGAGCAGTACTTC. Translation gives CASSQSGGEQYF.

In this sample, this clone turned up a few times. The chain carries TRBV9 and TRBJ2-7; 9 bases map to TRBD1. CDR3 length: 15 amino acids. The V and J ends lost 0 bases and 2 bases, in that order; junction bases with no gene match: 3. The germline CDR1 and CDR2 sequences are SGDLS and YYNGEE. The CDR3 region has the DNA TGTGCCAGCAGCGTAGCCGGGGACAGGGCCTACGAGCAGTACTTC. Translated, it gives CASSVAGDRAYEQYF.

The genes are TRBV5-1 and TRBJ1-1; D gene ambiguous. Trimming pared 4 bases from V and 7 bases from J, leaving 14 bases between. Germline lookup yields CDR1 SGHRS and CDR2 YFSETQ. There are 13 residues in the CDR3. The CDR3 bases are TGCGCCAGCAGCCTACGTACAAACTATGAAGCTTTCTTT. It codes for CASSLRTNYEAFF.

The chain has TRBV6-5 and TRBJ2-7; 8 nucleotides agree with TRBD1. The CDR3 spans 14 residues. Germline V lookup: CDR1 MNHEY, CDR2 SVGAGI. Germline trimming cut 5 bases from V and 0 bases from J; bases unmatched to any gene: 3. In DNA form, the CDR3 reads TGTGCCAGCAGTGGACAGGGTAGCTCCTACGAGCAGTACTTC. Translated: CASSGQGSSYEQYF.